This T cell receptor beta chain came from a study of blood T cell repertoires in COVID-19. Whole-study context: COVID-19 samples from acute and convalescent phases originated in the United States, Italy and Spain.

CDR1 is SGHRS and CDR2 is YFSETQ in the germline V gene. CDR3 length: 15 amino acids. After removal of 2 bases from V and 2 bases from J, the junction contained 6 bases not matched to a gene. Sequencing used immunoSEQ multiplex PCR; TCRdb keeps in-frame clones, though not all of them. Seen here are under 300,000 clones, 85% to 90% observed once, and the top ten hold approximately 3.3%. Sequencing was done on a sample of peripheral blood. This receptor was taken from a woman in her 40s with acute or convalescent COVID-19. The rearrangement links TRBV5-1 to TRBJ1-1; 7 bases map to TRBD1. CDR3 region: CASSLQTGINTEAFF. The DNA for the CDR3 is TGCGCCAGCAGCTTACAGACAGGGATAAACACTGAAGCTTTCTTT.